A single sample gave rise to the 17 T cell receptor beta chains below, sequenced in a study of T cells in Graves' hyperthyroidism and ophthalmopathy. It was RNA transcripts that yielded the amplified TCR beta CDR3 regions. With the HTBI primer set, the TCR CDR3 went through a first round of RT-PCR. TCRdb fed the multiplex PCR reads into MiXCR, producing one record per CDR3 protein. The table records more than 350,000 distinct CDR3 sequences, about 15% of them present only once. Source material: blood. Receptors originate from a woman aged 25-40 years with Graves' ophthalmopathy.

The rearrangement uses TRBV5-6 and TRBJ2-7; D is possibly TRBD2 (6 bases). This CDR3 comprises 11 residues. The germline V gene encodes CDR1 SGHDT and CDR2 YYEEEE. The V gene lost 6 bases and the J gene lost 6 bases, with 10 bases spanning the gap. The CDR3 nucleotides read TGTGCCAGCACGTACGGGAGCGAGCAGTACTTC. Its translation is CASTYGSEQYF.

This clonotype occurred a few times. The chain employs TRBV6-6 and TRBJ2-3; the D is unclear. There are 14 residues in the CDR3. Germline-derived CDR1 and CDR2 are MNHNY and SVGAGI (reference sequence). The V end lost 3 bases, the J end lost 4 bases, and 11 bases lay between the germline ends. The CDR3 sequence: CASSYGPRSDTQYF. CDR3 nucleotide sequence: TGTGCCAGCAGTTATGGTCCCCGCTCAGATACGCAGTATTTT.

This clonotype has ten or more counts. This chain joins TRBV3-1 and TRBJ2-3; D remains ambiguous. V was shortened by 1 base and J by 4 bases, with 12 bases between the two germline ends. This CDR3 spans 15 amino acids. The germline V gene has CDR1 LGHDT and CDR2 YNNKEL (reference sequence). The CDR3 loop is CASSQATPRADTQYF. DNA of the CDR3: TGTGCCAGCAGCCAAGCGACCCCCCGGGCAGATACGCAGTATTTT.

At least ten counts were recorded for this clonotype. The chain carries TRBV19 and TRBJ2-1; 7 nucleotides line up with TRBD2. Germline V gene lookup returns CDR1 LNHDA and CDR2 SQIVND (reference sequence). This CDR3 has 15 amino acids. Trimming took 3 bases from V and 5 from J; bases not matched to a gene: 7. CDR3 residues: CASSMSGIPNNEQFF. The CDR3 DNA follows: TGTGCCAGTAGTATGAGCGGGATCCCCAACAATGAGCAGTTCTTC.

Remarks on this clonotype: This sequence may be a read error, since a much larger clone differs from it by one base. The final CDR3 position lacks the conserved phenylalanine or tryptophan, pointing to a likely read error. This chain joins TRBV6-2 or TRBV6-3 and TRBJ1-2; 10 nucleotides line up with TRBD1. After removal of 6 bases from V and 5 bases from J, the junction contained 15 bases not matched to a gene. The CDR3 runs to 17 residues. Germline assignment: CDR1 MNHEY and CDR2 SVGEGT. The CDR3 loop is CASSWTLRGTGEYGYTL. The CDR3, as DNA: TGTGCCAGCAGCTGGACGCTGAGAGGGACAGGGGAATATGGCTACACCCTC.

The table lists this clonotype with many counts. This chain links TRBV19 with TRBJ1-1; D gene ambiguous. Germline-derived CDR1 and CDR2 are LNHDA and SQIVND (reference sequence). This CDR3 spans 13 amino acids. The germline V and J ends were trimmed by 9 bases and 1 base, with 12 bases remaining between them. The CDR3 loop reads CASSQGRNTEAFF. The CDR3 DNA reads as TGTGCCAGCAGCCAAGGCAGGAACACTGAAGCTTTCTTT.

This clonotype turned up a few times. The chain links TRBV12-3 or TRBV12-4 to TRBJ2-1; no clear D gene. CDR3 length: 16 residues. The V end lost 6 bases, the J end lost 4 bases, and 19 bases lay between the germline ends. This chain's CDR3 is CASSSPGTTLYNEQFF. Here the CDR3 DNA reads TGTGCCAGCAGCTCTCCCGGAACTACGCTATACAATGAGCAGTTCTTC.

In its sample, this clonotype was seen many times. In DNA, the CDR3 is TGTGCCTGGAGTCTCGGGGGGGCCGGCACAGATACGCAGTATTTT. Its translation: CAWSLGGAGTDTQYF. This chain links TRBV30 with TRBJ2-3; TRBD2 matches 8 bases. The length of the CDR3 is 15 residues. With V trimmed by 2 bases and J by 1 base, 5 bases remained unmatched. Germline CDR1 is GTSNPN and CDR2 is SVGIG (reference sequence).

This clonotype has ten or more counts. The chain employs TRBV6-1 and TRBJ2-1; 10 bases fit TRBD1. The length of the CDR3 is 16 residues. After removal of 4 bases from V and 7 bases from J, the junction contained 10 bases not matched to a gene. Germline V CDR1 and CDR2: MNHNS, SASEGT. CDR3 amino acids: CASSVSGQGSRNEQFF. For the CDR3, the DNA is TGTGCCAGCAGTGTCTCGGGACAGGGGTCTAGAAATGAGCAGTTCTTC.

There are a few counts of this clonotype. A much larger clone differs from this one at a single base, so this may be a read error. The chain joins TRBV12-3 or TRBV12-4 to TRBJ2-7, with D tentatively TRBD1 or TRBD2 (7 bases each). The CDR3 is 16 amino acids. CDR3 amino acids: CASSKRRAGTDYERYF. The CDR3 DNA sequence: TGTGCCAGCAGCAAAAGACGAGCGGGGACAGACTACGAGCGGTACTTC.

The sample holds many counts of this clonotype. The rearrangement links TRBV7-2 to TRBJ1-5; 9 nucleotides align to TRBD1. This CDR3 has 15 residues. V trimming: 5 bases; J trimming: 6 bases; junction bases outside the gene matches: 8. From germline, CDR1 is SGHTA and CDR2 FQGNSA. The CDR3 nucleotides read TGTGCCAGCAGCCCAACAGGGGGCGCGGGTCAGCCCCAGCATTTT. Residues: CASSPTGGAGQPQHF.

In nucleotides, the CDR3 is TGCGCCAGCAGCCAATTCAGCGGGGACAATGAGCAGTTCTTC. Protein sequence: CASSQFSGDNEQFF. The chain links TRBV4-1 to TRBJ2-1; 7 bases line up with TRBD2. The germline CDR1 and CDR2 sequences are MGHRA and YSYEKL. Trimming at V came to 2 bases and at J to 5 bases, leaving 3 bases not matched to a gene. The CDR3 consists of 14 residues.

This clonotype was seen many times. The chain combines TRBV30 with TRBJ2-3; perhaps TRBD2 as D (5 bases). Germline loops: CDR1 GTSNPN, CDR2 SVGIG (reference sequence). The CDR3 has 13 amino acids. Trimming removed 1 base at V and 6 bases at J, with 11 bases between. CDR3 amino acids: CAWSGELLDTQYF. The DNA of the CDR3 is TGTGCCTGGAGTGGGGAGTTACTGGATACGCAGTATTTT. The full variable domain, in which reference TRBV30 and TRBJ2-3 provide the parts outside the CDR3, is SQTIHQWPATLVQPVGSPLSLECTVEGTSNPNLYWYRQAAGRGLQLLFYSVGIGQISSEVPQNLSASRPQDRQFILSSKKLLLSDSGFYLCAWSGELLDTQYFGPGTRLTVL.

This clonotype was found a few times. The chain has TRBV7-3 and TRBJ2-3; TRBD1 might be the D (6 bases). Trimming removed 3 bases at V and 8 bases at J, with 18 bases between. CDR3 size: 15 residues. The germline V gene has CDR1 SGHTA and CDR2 FQGTGA. CDR3 coding DNA: TGTGCCAGCAGCTTGACTGTCCAACAGGGAAGTACGCAGTATTTT. Translating it yields CASSLTVQQGSTQYF.

This clonotype was detected a few times. The chain recombines TRBV5-6 with TRBJ1-5, with D perhaps matching TRBD1 (6 bases). Trimming removed 2 bases at V and 0 bases at J, with 12 bases between. The CDR3 has 16 amino acids. The germline V gene encodes CDR1 SGHDT and CDR2 YYEEEE. This chain's CDR3 is CASSLGGAYSNQPQHF. For the CDR3, the DNA is TGTGCCAGCAGCTTAGGGGGGGCCTATAGCAATCAGCCCCAGCATTTT.

This clonotype was seen more than once but under ten times. The chain has TRBV9 and TRBJ1-2; D is possibly TRBD1 (6 bases). Germline-derived CDR1 and CDR2 are SGDLS and YYNGEE. The CDR3 totals 16 residues. V was pared by 0 bases and J by 4 bases, with 16 bases between. This chain's CDR3 is CASSVERGDNFYGYTF. For the CDR3, the DNA is TGTGCCAGCAGCGTAGAAAGGGGGGATAACTTCTATGGCTACACCTTC.

The chain carries TRBV5-8 and TRBJ2-5; TRBD1 might be the D (5 bases). V was clipped by 3 bases and J by 4 bases, with 13 bases between them. The CDR3 consists of 14 residues. Per the germline V gene, CDR1 is SGHTS and CDR2 is YDEGEE. The CDR3 region is CASSSSQTVETQYF. The CDR3, as DNA: TGTGCCAGCAGCTCCTCCCAGACAGTAGAGACCCAGTACTTC.